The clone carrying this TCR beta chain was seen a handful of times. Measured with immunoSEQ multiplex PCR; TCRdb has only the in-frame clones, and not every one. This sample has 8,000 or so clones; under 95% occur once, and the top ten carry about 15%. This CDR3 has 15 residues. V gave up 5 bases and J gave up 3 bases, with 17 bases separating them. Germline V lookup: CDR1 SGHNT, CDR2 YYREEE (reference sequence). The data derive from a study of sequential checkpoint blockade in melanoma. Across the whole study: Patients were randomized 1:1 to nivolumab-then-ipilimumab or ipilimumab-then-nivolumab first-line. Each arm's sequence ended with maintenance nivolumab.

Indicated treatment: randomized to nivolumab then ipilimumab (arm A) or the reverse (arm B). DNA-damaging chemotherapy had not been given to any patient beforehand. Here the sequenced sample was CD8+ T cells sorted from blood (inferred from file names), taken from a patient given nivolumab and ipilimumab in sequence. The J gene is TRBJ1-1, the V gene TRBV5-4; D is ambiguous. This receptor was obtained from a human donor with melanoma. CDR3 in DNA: TGTGCCAGCAGTCTTTACTACCCGGCTGACACTGAAGCTTTCTTT. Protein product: CASSLYYPADTEAFF.